A selection of T cell receptor beta chains follows, all from one sample in a study of ipilimumab plus nivolumab after autologous stem cell transplantation. Assay used: immunoSEQ multiplex PCR; TCRdb lists only in-frame clones, some missing. Among approximately 20,000 clones listed, about 80% were seen once. The source material was PBMCs, sampled in a trial of ipilimumab plus nivolumab as post-transplant consolidation. Source of these receptors: a male donor with diffuse large B-cell lymphoma. Each CDR3 is given with its conserved first and last residue. Fields, in order: clone size, V gene, D gene, J gene, CDR3 DNA, CDR3 protein. D genes are given only for firm matches. Where a row states a size, it is once, few, many or the class of an expanded clone; other rows omit it.

abundance: NA; v_gene: TRBV4-2; d_gene: TRBD1; j_gene: TRBJ1-2; CDR3nt: TGTGCCAGCAGCAAGACAGGGGAAGACTATGGCTACACCTTC; CDR3aa: CASSKTGEDYGYTF
abundance: NA; v_gene: TRBV5-4; d_gene: NA; j_gene: TRBJ1-3; CDR3nt: TGTGCCAGCAGCCCCACAGGGTCTGGAAACACCATATATTTT; CDR3aa: CASSPTGSGNTIYF
abundance: NA; v_gene: TRBV28; d_gene: NA; j_gene: TRBJ1-1; CDR3nt: TGTGCCATCGGGGGGGGGAACACTGAAGCTTTCTTT; CDR3aa: CAIGGGNTEAFF
abundance: NA; v_gene: TRBV18; d_gene: TRBD2; j_gene: TRBJ2-3; CDR3nt: TGTGCCAGCTCGCGACTAGCCTCAGATACGCAGTATTTT; CDR3aa: CASSRLASDTQYF
abundance: NA; v_gene: TRBV19; d_gene: TRBD1; j_gene: TRBJ1-1; CDR3nt: TGTGCCAGTAGTTCGGACAGGGCCACGAACACTGAAGCTTTCTTT; CDR3aa: CASSSDRATNTEAFF
abundance: few; v_gene: TRBV7-9; d_gene: TRBD1; j_gene: TRBJ2-5; CDR3nt: TGTGCCAGCACAGGGGGACAAGAGACCCAGTACTTC; CDR3aa: CASTGGQETQYF
abundance: NA; v_gene: TRBV2; d_gene: TRBD1; j_gene: TRBJ2-2; CDR3nt: TGTGCCAGCAGCTGGGACAGGGGGAACACCGGGGAGCTGTTTTTT; CDR3aa: CASSWDRGNTGELFF
abundance: few; v_gene: TRBV7-8; d_gene: NA; j_gene: TRBJ1-3; CDR3nt: TGTGCCAGCAGCACCGACGGGGACTCTGGAAACACCATATATTTT; CDR3aa: CASSTDGDSGNTIYF
abundance: NA; v_gene: TRBV27; d_gene: NA; j_gene: TRBJ2-2; CDR3nt: TGTGCCAGCAGTTTAGCGGGGCGGGACACCGGGGAGCTGTTTTTT; CDR3aa: CASSLAGRDTGELFF
abundance: NA; v_gene: TRBV28; d_gene: TRBD1; j_gene: TRBJ1-5; CDR3nt: TGTGCCAGCAGTCCCCCCCCCGGACAGGGGGTTGGTCAGCCCCAGCATTTT; CDR3aa: CASSPPPGQGVGQPQHF
abundance: NA; v_gene: TRBV7-2; d_gene: TRBD2; j_gene: TRBJ2-2; CDR3nt: TGTGCCACCCGGGGGGGGACGGGCACCGGGGAGCTGTTTTTT; CDR3aa: CATRGGTGTGELFF
abundance: NA; v_gene: TRBV19; d_gene: NA; j_gene: TRBJ1-2; CDR3nt: TGTGCCAGTAGTAACCCTCCGACGGCCCCACTTAACTATGGCTACACCTTC; CDR3aa: CASSNPPTAPLNYGYTF
abundance: few; v_gene: TRBV27; d_gene: TRBD1; j_gene: TRBJ2-7; CDR3nt: TGTGCCAGCCGGAAGGGACAGGTCGCCTACGAGCAGTACTTC; CDR3aa: CASRKGQVAYEQYF
abundance: NA; v_gene: TRBV2; d_gene: NA; j_gene: TRBJ2-2; CDR3nt: TGTGCCAGCAGTGGGGAAAACACCGGGGAGCTGTTTTTT; CDR3aa: CASSGENTGELFF
abundance: NA; v_gene: TRBV10-3; d_gene: NA; j_gene: TRBJ1-2; CDR3nt: TGTGCCATCAACGAGGGGGGTGGAGGGAACTATGGCTACACCTTC; CDR3aa: CAINEGGGGNYGYTF
abundance: NA; v_gene: TRBV7-6; d_gene: NA; j_gene: TRBJ2-3; CDR3nt: TGTGCCAGCAGCCAAAGCACAGATACGCAGTATTTT; CDR3aa: CASSQSTDTQYF
abundance: NA; v_gene: TRBV6-1; d_gene: NA; j_gene: TRBJ2-1; CDR3nt: TGTGCCAGCAGTGCAAAGCTCCGAGTCGATGAGCAGTTCTTC; CDR3aa: CASSAKLRVDEQFF
abundance: NA; v_gene: TRBV7-2; d_gene: NA; j_gene: TRBJ1-5; CDR3nt: TGTGCCAGCAGCTTATCGACGGGGCCCCAGCATTTT; CDR3aa: CASSLSTGPQHF
abundance: NA; v_gene: TRBV7-9; d_gene: NA; j_gene: TRBJ2-2; CDR3nt: TGTGCCAGCAGCCGCACGATGGGGAGCGCGAACACCGGGGAGCTGTTTTTT; CDR3aa: CASSRTMGSANTGELFF
abundance: NA; v_gene: TRBV28; d_gene: NA; j_gene: TRBJ1-5; CDR3nt: TGTGCCAGCAGTGGGGATCAGCCCCAGCATTTT; CDR3aa: CASSGDQPQHF
abundance: NA; v_gene: TRBV6-5; d_gene: NA; j_gene: TRBJ1-6; CDR3nt: TGTGCCAGCAGTAACTCCCGGGACGTGGGTTCACCCCTCCACTTT; CDR3aa: CASSNSRDVGSPLHF
abundance: few; v_gene: TRBV19; d_gene: NA; j_gene: TRBJ1-5; CDR3nt: TGTGCCAGTACCTCTGCCGGGACACCCAATCAGCCCCAGCATTTT; CDR3aa: CASTSAGTPNQPQHF
abundance: NA; v_gene: TRBV7-6; d_gene: TRBD2; j_gene: TRBJ2-7; CDR3nt: TGTGCCAGCAGCCTGACTAGCGGGGGTTCCTACGAGCAGTACTTC; CDR3aa: CASSLTSGGSYEQYF
abundance: NA; v_gene: TRBV5-4; d_gene: NA; j_gene: TRBJ1-2; CDR3nt: TGTGCCAGCAGCTTGTCGCGAAGGGATAACTATGGCTACACCTTC; CDR3aa: CASSLSRRDNYGYTF
abundance: NA; v_gene: TRBV6-5; d_gene: TRBD1; j_gene: TRBJ2-7; CDR3nt: TGTGCCAGCAGGCTCGGACAGGCCTACGAGCAGTACTTC; CDR3aa: CASRLGQAYEQYF
abundance: NA; v_gene: TRBV5-1; d_gene: TRBD1; j_gene: TRBJ2-5; CDR3nt: TGCGCCAGCAGCTTACAAGGGGGACAGGGGAGGGAGACCCAGTACTTC; CDR3aa: CASSLQGGQGRETQYF
abundance: NA; v_gene: TRBV7-3; d_gene: NA; j_gene: TRBJ2-2; CDR3nt: TGTGCCAGCAGCTTAACCGGGGCAAACACCGGGGAGCTGTTTTTT; CDR3aa: CASSLTGANTGELFF
abundance: NA; v_gene: TRBV2; d_gene: TRBD1; j_gene: TRBJ1-2; CDR3nt: TGTGCCAGCAGTGTGCGGAGGGACAGGGAGGACTATGGCTACACCTTC; CDR3aa: CASSVRRDREDYGYTF